This T cell receptor (beta chain) was sequenced for a study of blood T cell repertoires in COVID-19. Overall study context: Donors in the United States, Italy and Spain gave samples during acute or convalescent COVID-19. Nucleic acid was either cDNA or gDNA, and it came from T cells, B-cell-depleted T cells, or PBMCs.

Trimming removed 7 bases at V and 4 bases at J, with 7 bases between. Germline CDR1 SQVTM, CDR2 ANQGSEA. CDR3 length: 11 residues. In the authors' methods: Amplified reference gene primers provided the basis for estimating nucleated cell counts. Here immunoSEQ multiplex PCR was the method, and the copy in TCRdb shows in-frame clones only, minus some. That table is the source of V, J and clone size, and D and trimming were worked out from the DNA. The profile covers 90,000 to 150,000 clones, with 87% appearing a single time and roughly 8.2% taken by the ten largest. Points on this clone: Other nucleotide sequences from this sample produce the same CDR3.

This clonotype was sampled from a human donor in a cohort sampled during active COVID-19. The rearrangement joins TRBV29-1 to TRBJ1-4, with D unclear. The sequenced material came from peripheral blood. CDR3 loop: CSGTVNEKLFF. The CDR3 DNA is TGCAGCGGAACAGTTAATGAAAAACTGTTTTTT.